The 24 T cell receptor beta chains given below trace back to one sample, sequenced in a study of early T cells in non-severe SARS-CoV-2 infection. Each CDR3 protein gets one entry after TCRdb re-called the 5' RACE reads with MiXCR. This table has roughly 90,000 distinct CDR3 sequences, 14% appearing once. Sequenced: whole blood. These receptors were collected from an adult who was a healthcare worker with PCR-confirmed SARS-CoV-2 infection or an uninfected control (not recorded which).

The rearrangement links TRBV7-9 to TRBJ1-1; D perhaps matches TRBD1 (6 bases). The CDR3 spans 14 residues. The germline V gene encodes CDR1 SEHNR and CDR2 FQNEAQ (reference sequence). The ends were cut back, 6 bases at V and 1 base at J, with 12 bases in the middle. Here the CDR3 DNA reads TGTGCCAGCAGGGTAGGGGGGACGAACACTGAAGCTTTCTTT. Protein: CASRVGGTNTEAFF.

This chain links TRBV20-1 with TRBJ1-2, with a possible D match to TRBD1 (5 bases). This CDR3 has 13 residues. The V end was cut by 6 bases, the J end by 6 bases, with 17 bases between. The germline V gene encodes CDR1 DFQATT and CDR2 SNEGSKA (reference sequence). The CDR3 loop is CSAGTGTPDGYTF. CDR3 DNA sequence: TGCAGTGCCGGAACCGGGACCCCCGATGGCTACACCTTC.

This clonotype has a handful of counts. V gene TRBV7-2 combines with J gene TRBJ1-1, with D unresolved. The CDR3 covers 13 residues. CDR1 and CDR2 from the germline V gene are SGHTA and FQGNSA. Trimming shortened V by 1 base and J by 7 bases, and 10 bases separated the two germline ends. The CDR3 region is CASSLDQVGEAFF. CDR3 bases: TGTGCCAGCAGCTTAGATCAGGTTGGTGAAGCTTTCTTT. The full variable domain, completed using reference TRBV7-2 and TRBJ1-1, is GAGVSQSPSNKVTEKGKDVELRCDPISGHTALYWYRQSLGQGLEFLIYFQGNSAPDKSGLPSDRFSAERTGGSVSTLTIQRTQQEDSAVYLCASSLDQVGEAFFGQGTRLTVV.

This clonotype was seen ten or more times. This rearrangement joins TRBV25-1 to TRBJ2-7; no clear D. CDR1 is MGHDK, CDR2 SYGVNS, per germline. V was cut by 6 bases and J by 1 base, with 10 bases left in between. This CDR3 has 13 amino acids. Here the CDR3 reads CASRQAGSYEQYF. The CDR3 coding sequence is TGTGCCAGCAGGCAAGCAGGATCCTACGAGCAGTACTTC.

In its sample, this clonotype was seen a few times. The chain recombines TRBV6-2 or TRBV6-3 with TRBJ2-5; D unclear. CDR1 is MNHEY and CDR2 is SVGEGT in the germline V gene. With 5 bases removed from V and 5 bases from J, the gap between germline ends came to 9 bases. This CDR3 is 12 amino acids long. CDR3 amino acids: CASSELRETQYF. CDR3 bases: TGTGCCAGCAGTGAACTCCGGGAGACCCAGTACTTC.

This clonotype occurred many times. V is TRBV7-2 and J is TRBJ2-1; tentatively, D is TRBD2 (5 bases). Deletions cut 0 bases from V and 8 bases from J, with 11 bases between. Per germline, CDR1 SGHTA and CDR2 FQGNSA. The CDR3 sequence is 14 residues long. In DNA, the CDR3 is TGTGCCAGCAGCTTAGCCTCTAGCTTACATGAGCAGTTCTTC. Translating it yields CASSLASSLHEQFF.

The rearrangement links TRBV6-2 or TRBV6-3 to TRBJ2-7; D is ambiguous. The CDR3 contains 14 residues. The germline V and J ends were trimmed by 0 bases and 0 bases, with 6 bases remaining between them. Germline loops: CDR1 MNHEY, CDR2 SVGEGT. The CDR3 protein is CASSYSQVSYEQYF. The CDR3 region has the DNA TGTGCCAGCAGTTACTCCCAGGTCTCCTACGAGCAGTACTTC.

This clonotype was found once. CDR3 sequence reads: CSASPFGQGMFGELFF. For the CDR3, the DNA is TGCAGTGCTAGTCCCTTTGGACAGGGAATGTTCGGGGAGCTGTTTTTT. V gene TRBV20-1 combines with J gene TRBJ2-2, with 8 nucleotides matching TRBD1. J lost 7 bases, V lost 3 bases, and 13 bases had no gene match. From germline, CDR1 is DFQATT and CDR2 SNEGSKA (reference sequence). The CDR3 is 16 amino acids.

V usage is TRBV29-1 and J usage is TRBJ2-3, with 9 bases lining up with TRBD1. The CDR3 is 17 residues long. The V and J ends lost 0 bases and 4 bases, in that order; junction bases with no gene match: 11. Per the germline V gene, CDR1 is SQVTM and CDR2 is ANQGSEA. The CDR3 loop is CSVEDFKGDRVPDTQYF. The CDR3 DNA reads as TGCAGCGTTGAAGATTTCAAGGGGGACAGGGTCCCAGATACGCAGTATTTT.

The gene calls are TRBV20-1 and TRBJ2-7; maybe TRBD1 (6 bases). The CDR3 has 14 residues. Germline CDR1 reads DFQATT; CDR2 reads SNEGSKA (reference sequence). V lost 3 bases and J lost 5, with 17 bases in between. The CDR3 nucleotides are TGCAGTGCTAGTAGGACAGCGCTTTTCGACGAGCAGTACTTC. It is translated as CSASRTALFDEQYF.

The table lists this clonotype with a few counts. Mismatch with germline at one junction end may stem from a read error. The rearrangement links TRBV27 to TRBJ1-2; a possible D gene is TRBD1 (5 bases). The CDR3 contains 10 residues. The germline V gene encodes CDR1 MNHEY and CDR2 SMNVEV (reference sequence). The CDR3 loop is CASSSADKPF. Here the CDR3 DNA reads TGTGCCAGCAGTTCGGCGGACAAGCCCTTC.

This clonotype came up a few times. V usage is TRBV7-6 and J usage is TRBJ2-7; D gene uncertain. Germline values: CDR1 SGHVS, CDR2 FNYEAQ. Trimming left V 2 bases short and J 0 bases short, with 11 bases between. The CDR3 contains 15 residues. The CDR3 spells CASSLSTDSSYEQYF. In DNA, the CDR3 is TGTGCCAGCAGCTTATCCACAGACTCCTCCTACGAGCAGTACTTC.

V is TRBV11-3 and J is TRBJ2-1; tentative D call: TRBD2 (5 bases). Germline CDR1 is SGHNT and CDR2 is YENEEA. CDR3 length equals 14 residues. V was pared by 1 base and J by 9 bases, with 13 bases between. The CDR3 DNA follows: TGTGCCAGCAGCTTAGTAACAACCGGAGGTGAGCAGTTCTTC. Protein product: CASSLVTTGGEQFF.

This clonotype was seen only a few times. CDR3 nucleotides: TGTGCCAGCAGCCAAGGGGCGATTGGGTACGAAGCTTTCTTT. Translating it yields CASSQGAIGYEAFF. This chain joins TRBV5-5 and TRBJ1-1; weak D call: TRBD1 (5 bases). The V end lost 4 bases, the J end lost 8 bases, and 18 bases lay between the germline ends. The CDR3 loop spans 14 amino acids. Per germline, CDR1 SGHKS and CDR2 YYEKEE (reference sequence).

V usage is TRBV7-9 and J usage is TRBJ2-3, with D hard to call. The CDR3 extends over 14 amino acids. The ends were cut back, 2 bases at V and 8 bases at J, with 14 bases in the middle. The germline V gene encodes CDR1 SEHNR and CDR2 FQNEAQ (reference sequence). Here the CDR3 DNA reads TGTGCCAGCAGCTTAAAAGGAGCGTTCCTTACGCAGTATTTT. The encoded protein is CASSLKGAFLTQYF.

This clonotype was seen repeatedly, ten times or more. The genes are TRBV12-3 or TRBV12-4 and TRBJ2-6; D is possibly TRBD1 (5 bases). This CDR3 spans 15 amino acids. The V gene lost 3 bases and the J gene lost 2 bases, with 8 bases spanning the gap. CDR3 DNA sequence: TGTGCCAGCAGTTTGGGGCCTGCTGGGGCCAACGTCCTGACTTTC. This codes for CASSLGPAGANVLTF.

V and J are TRBV11-1 and TRBJ1-1, with no clear D. V was pared by 8 bases and J by 4 bases, with 8 bases between. The germline V gene has CDR1 SGHAT and CDR2 FQDESV (reference sequence). The CDR3 runs to 11 residues. Here the CDR3 DNA reads TGTGCCAGCTCCTCCCTCACTGAAGCTTTCTTT. It codes for CASSSLTEAFF. The variable domain in full, completed from reference TRBV11-1 and TRBJ1-1, reads EAEVAQSPRYKITEKSQAVAFWCDPISGHATLYWYRQILGQGPELLVQFQDESVVDDSQLPKDRFSAERLKGVDSTLKIQPAELGDSAMYLCASSSLTEAFFGQGTRLTVV.

The chain links TRBV29-1 to TRBJ2-7, with D perhaps matching TRBD2 (6 bases). V was trimmed by 3 bases and J by 3 bases, leaving 12 bases between them. The germline V gene encodes CDR1 SQVTM and CDR2 ANQGSEA. CDR3 length equals 13 residues. The CDR3 region is CSVDLRGGYEQYF. Written as DNA, the CDR3 is TGCAGCGTTGATTTGAGGGGAGGCTACGAGCAGTACTTC.

The chain links TRBV7-2 to TRBJ2-7, with D hard to call. Germline V gene data show CDR1 as SGHTA and CDR2 as FQGNSA. The V end lost 4 bases, the J end lost 0 bases, and 7 bases lay between the germline ends. This CDR3 has 13 residues. This CDR3 reads CASSSTFSYEQYF. The CDR3 DNA reads as TGTGCCAGCAGCTCGACGTTCTCCTACGAGCAGTACTTC.

In regard to this clonotype: The missing conserved phenylalanine or tryptophan at the end of this CDR3 makes a read error likely. The chain couples TRBV11-2 to TRBJ2-3; 7 nucleotides agree with TRBD1. Germline V gene sequence: CDR1 SGHAT, CDR2 FQNNGV. This CDR3 spans 14 amino acids. J gave up 1 base and V 5 bases, and 3 bases lay outside the gene matches. The CDR3 here is CASSRGQGTDTQYL. CDR3 nucleotides: TGTGCCAGCAGCAGAGGACAGGGCACAGATACGCAGTATCTT.

This clonotype was seen more than once but under ten times. V usage is TRBV7-9 and J usage is TRBJ2-7, with a weak D call TRBD1 (6 bases). The CDR3 has 14 amino acids. Germline values: CDR1 SEHNR, CDR2 FQNEAQ (reference sequence). With 2 bases removed from V and 11 bases from J, the gap between germline ends came to 19 bases. CDR3 region: CASSLPGAPLGEYF. DNA of the CDR3: TGTGCCAGCAGCTTACCAGGGGCCCCGCTAGGGGAGTACTTC.

The rearrangement uses TRBV28 and TRBJ2-3, with TRBD1 matching over 8 bases. Germline trimming cut 2 bases from V and 3 bases from J; bases unmatched to any gene: 4. Germline V gives CDR1 MDHEN, CDR2 SYDVKM. The CDR3 has 15 residues. CDR3 loop: CASSLRTGWTDTQYF. DNA for the CDR3: TGTGCCAGCAGTTTACGGACAGGGTGGACAGATACGCAGTATTTT. The full variable domain, its missing parts supplied by reference TRBV28 and TRBJ2-3, is DVKVTQSSRYLVKRTGEKVFLECVQDMDHENMFWYRQDPGLGLRLIYFSYDVKMKEKGDIPEGYSVSREKKERFSLILESASTNQTSMYLCASSLRTGWTDTQYFGPGTRLTVL.

The chain has TRBV29-1 and TRBJ2-5; D unresolved. CDR1 and CDR2 (germline): SQVTM, ANQGSEA. V was trimmed by 6 bases and J by 1 base, leaving 6 bases between them. The CDR3 contains 11 residues. The CDR3 nucleotides read TGCAGCGTGGCGAGCCAAGAGACCCAGTACTTC. It encodes CSVASQETQYF.

This clonotype was picked up many times. The chain has TRBV3-1 and TRBJ2-1, with TRBD2 matching 14 bases. The CDR3 sequence is 14 residues long. Germline lookup yields CDR1 LGHDT and CDR2 YNNKEL (reference sequence). Germline trimming cut 6 bases from V and 9 bases from J; bases unmatched to any gene: 4. CDR3 loop: CASRPGLAGGEQFF. In DNA, the CDR3 is TGTGCCAGCAGACCTGGACTAGCGGGGGGTGAGCAGTTCTTC.